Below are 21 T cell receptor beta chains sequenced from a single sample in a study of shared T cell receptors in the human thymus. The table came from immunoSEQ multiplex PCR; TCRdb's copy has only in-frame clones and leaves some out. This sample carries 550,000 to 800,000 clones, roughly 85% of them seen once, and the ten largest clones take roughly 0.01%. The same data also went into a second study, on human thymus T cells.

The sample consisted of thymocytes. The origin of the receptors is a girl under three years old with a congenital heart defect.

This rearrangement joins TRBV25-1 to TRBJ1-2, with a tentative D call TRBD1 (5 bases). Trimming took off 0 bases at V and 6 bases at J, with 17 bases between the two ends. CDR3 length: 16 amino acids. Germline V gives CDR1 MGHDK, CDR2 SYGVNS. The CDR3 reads CASSEYKGDRGDGYTF. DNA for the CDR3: TGTGCCAGCAGTGAATATAAAGGGGATCGGGGGGATGGCTACACCTTC.

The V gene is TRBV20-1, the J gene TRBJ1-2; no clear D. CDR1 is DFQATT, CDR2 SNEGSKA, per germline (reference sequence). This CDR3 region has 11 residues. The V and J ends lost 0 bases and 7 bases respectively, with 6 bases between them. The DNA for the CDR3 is TGCAGTGCTAGAGATGCGGCTGGCTACACCTTC. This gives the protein CSARDAAGYTF.

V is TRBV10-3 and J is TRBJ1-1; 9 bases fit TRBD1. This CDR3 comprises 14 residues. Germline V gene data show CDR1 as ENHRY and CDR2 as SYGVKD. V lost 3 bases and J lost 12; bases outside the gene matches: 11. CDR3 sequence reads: CAISEWVRTGETFF. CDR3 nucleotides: TGTGCCATCAGTGAATGGGTTAGGACAGGGGAAACTTTCTTT.

CDR3 region: CASRSFGRGETQYF. The CDR3 bases are TGTGCCAGCAGATCTTTTGGGAGGGGGGAGACCCAGTACTTC. V and J are TRBV5-6 and TRBJ2-5; D possibly corresponds to TRBD2 (7 bases). This CDR3 contains 14 residues. Germline V lookup: CDR1 SGHDT, CDR2 YYEEEE. Trimming shortened V by 5 bases and J by 5 bases, and 16 bases separated the two germline ends.

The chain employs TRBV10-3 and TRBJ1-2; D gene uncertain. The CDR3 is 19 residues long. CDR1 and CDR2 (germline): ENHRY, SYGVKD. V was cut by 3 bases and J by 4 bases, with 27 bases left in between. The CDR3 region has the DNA TGTGCCATCAGTGATAAGGTAGAGTTGGGCACGGCGTTTCCCTATGGCTACACCTTC. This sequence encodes CAISDKVELGTAFPYGYTF.

DNA of the CDR3: TGCGCCAGCAGAGGGGAAAGAGACAGGGTCCGCGAGCAGTACTTC. This codes for CASRGERDRVREQYF. V and J are TRBV5-1 and TRBJ2-7; 7 bases are a match to TRBD1. Per the germline V gene, CDR1 is SGHRS and CDR2 is YFSETQ. Trimming at V came to 5 bases and at J to 6 bases, leaving 14 bases not matched to a gene. This CDR3 has 15 amino acids. The full variable domain, its missing parts supplied by reference TRBV5-1 and TRBJ2-7, is KAGVTQTPRYLIKTRGQQVTLSCSPISGHRSVSWYQQTPGQGLQFLFEYFSETQRNKGNFPGRFSGRQFSNSRSEMNVSTLELGDSALYLCASRGERDRVREQYFGPGTRLTVT.

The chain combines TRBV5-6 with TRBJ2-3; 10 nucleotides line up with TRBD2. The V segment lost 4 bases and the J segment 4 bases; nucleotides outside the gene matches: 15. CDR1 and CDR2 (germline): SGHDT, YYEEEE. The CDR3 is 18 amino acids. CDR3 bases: TGTGCCAGCAGCCATCCCCTCCCAACTAGCGGGGATCCAGATACGCAGTATTTT. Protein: CASSHPLPTSGDPDTQYF.

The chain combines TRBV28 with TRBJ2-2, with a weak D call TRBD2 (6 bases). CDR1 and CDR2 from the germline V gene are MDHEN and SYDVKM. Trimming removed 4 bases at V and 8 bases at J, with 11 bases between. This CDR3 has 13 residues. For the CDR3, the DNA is TGTGCCAGCAGTTCGGAGGGTGAGGGGGAGCTGTTTTTT. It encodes CASSSEGEGELFF. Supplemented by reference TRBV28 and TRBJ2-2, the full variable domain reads DVKVTQSSRYLVKRTGEKVFLECVQDMDHENMFWYRQDPGLGLRLIYFSYDVKMKEKGDIPEGYSVSREKKERFSLILESASTNQTSMYLCASSSEGEGELFFGEGSRLTVL.

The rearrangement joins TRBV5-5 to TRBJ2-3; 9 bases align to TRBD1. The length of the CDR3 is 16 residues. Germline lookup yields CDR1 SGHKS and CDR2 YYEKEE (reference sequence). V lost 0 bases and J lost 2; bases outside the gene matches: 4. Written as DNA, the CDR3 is TGTGCCAGCAGCTTGGCCGGGGACAGGGACACAGATACGCAGTATTTT. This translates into CASSLAGDRDTDTQYF.

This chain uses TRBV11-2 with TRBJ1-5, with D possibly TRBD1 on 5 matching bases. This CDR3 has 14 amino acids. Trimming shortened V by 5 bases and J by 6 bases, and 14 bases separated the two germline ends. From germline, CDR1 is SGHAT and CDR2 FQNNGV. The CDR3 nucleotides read TGTGCCAGCAGCCCAACGGGGGGGATTCAGCCCCAGCATTTT. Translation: CASSPTGGIQPQHF.

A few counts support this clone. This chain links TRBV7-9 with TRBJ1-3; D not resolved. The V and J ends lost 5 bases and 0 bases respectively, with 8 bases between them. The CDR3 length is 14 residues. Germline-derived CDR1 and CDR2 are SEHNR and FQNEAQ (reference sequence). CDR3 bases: TGTGCCAGCAGCCAAACATACTCTGGAAACACCATATATTTT. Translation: CASSQTYSGNTIYF.

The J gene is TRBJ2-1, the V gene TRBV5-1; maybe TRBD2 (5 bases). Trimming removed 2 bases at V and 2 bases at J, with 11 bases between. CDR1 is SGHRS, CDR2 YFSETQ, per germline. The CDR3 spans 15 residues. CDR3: CASSFGEIPYNEQFF. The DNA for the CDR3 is TGCGCCAGCAGCTTCGGGGAGATTCCCTACAATGAGCAGTTCTTC.

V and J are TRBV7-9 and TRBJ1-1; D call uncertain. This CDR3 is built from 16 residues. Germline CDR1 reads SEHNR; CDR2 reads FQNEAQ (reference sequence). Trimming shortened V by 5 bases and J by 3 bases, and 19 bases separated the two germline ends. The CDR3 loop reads CASSPRFIPGDTEAFF. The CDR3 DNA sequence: TGTGCCAGCAGCCCCCGTTTCATCCCCGGGGACACTGAAGCTTTCTTT. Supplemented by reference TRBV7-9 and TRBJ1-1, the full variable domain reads DTGVSQNPRHKITKRGQNVTFRCDPISEHNRLYWYRQTLGQGPEFLTYFQNEAQLEKSRLLSDRFSAERPKGSFSTLEIQRTEQGDSAMYLCASSPRFIPGDTEAFFGQGTRLTVV.

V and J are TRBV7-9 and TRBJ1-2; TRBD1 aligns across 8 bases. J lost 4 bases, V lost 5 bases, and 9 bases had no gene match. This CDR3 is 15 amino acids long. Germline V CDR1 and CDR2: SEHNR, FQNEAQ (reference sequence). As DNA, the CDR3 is TGTGCCAGCAGCCCTTACAGGGGGAGGCCCTATGGCTACACCTTC. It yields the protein CASSPYRGRPYGYTF. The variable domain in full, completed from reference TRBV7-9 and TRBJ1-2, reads DTGVSQNPRHKITKRGQNVTFRCDPISEHNRLYWYRQTLGQGPEFLTYFQNEAQLEKSRLLSDRFSAERPKGSFSTLEIQRTEQGDSAMYLCASSPYRGRPYGYTFGSGTRLTVV.

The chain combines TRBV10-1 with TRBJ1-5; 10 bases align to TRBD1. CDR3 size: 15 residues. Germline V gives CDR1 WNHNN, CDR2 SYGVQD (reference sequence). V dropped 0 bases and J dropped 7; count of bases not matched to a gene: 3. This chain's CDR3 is CASSESGQGRQPQHF. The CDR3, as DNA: TGCGCCAGCAGTGAGTCGGGACAGGGGAGACAGCCCCAGCATTTT.

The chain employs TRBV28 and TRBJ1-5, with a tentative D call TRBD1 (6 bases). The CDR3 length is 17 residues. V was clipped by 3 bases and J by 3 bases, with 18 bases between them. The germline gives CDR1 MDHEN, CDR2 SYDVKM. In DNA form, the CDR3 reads TGTGCCAGCAGTTTCCCCCCTCCCAGGGGCCTCAATCAGCCCCAGCATTTT. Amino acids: CASSFPPPRGLNQPQHF.

The CDR3, as DNA: TGTGCCAGCAGCTTAGCGAAAGTGGGGAGGGTGGGGACTGAAGCTTTCTTT. This gives the protein CASSLAKVGRVGTEAFF. The rearrangement links TRBV7-8 to TRBJ1-1, with D hard to call. Germline V CDR1 and CDR2: SGHVS, FQNEAQ. V lost 0 bases and J lost 5, with 19 bases in between. The CDR3 contains 17 residues.

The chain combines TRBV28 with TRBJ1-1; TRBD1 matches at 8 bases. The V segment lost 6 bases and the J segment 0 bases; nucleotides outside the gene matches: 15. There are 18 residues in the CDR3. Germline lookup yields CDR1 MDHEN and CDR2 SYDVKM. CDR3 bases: TGTGCCAGCAGGCCTAAGACAGGGGACCTAATCATGAACACTGAAGCTTTCTTT. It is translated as CASRPKTGDLIMNTEAFF.

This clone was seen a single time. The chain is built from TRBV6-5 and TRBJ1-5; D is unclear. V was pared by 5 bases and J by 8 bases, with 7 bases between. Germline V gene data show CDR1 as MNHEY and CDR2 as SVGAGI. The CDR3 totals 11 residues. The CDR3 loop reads CASSEGEPQHF. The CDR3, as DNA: TGTGCCAGCAGTGAAGGAGAGCCCCAGCATTTT.

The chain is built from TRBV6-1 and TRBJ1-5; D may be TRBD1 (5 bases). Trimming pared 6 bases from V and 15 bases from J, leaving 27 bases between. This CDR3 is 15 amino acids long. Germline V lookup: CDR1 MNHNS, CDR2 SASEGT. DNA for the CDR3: TGTGCCAGCAGCGACAGCTACTCTCGTATAAAGGGTCTGCATTTT. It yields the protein CASSDSYSRIKGLHF.

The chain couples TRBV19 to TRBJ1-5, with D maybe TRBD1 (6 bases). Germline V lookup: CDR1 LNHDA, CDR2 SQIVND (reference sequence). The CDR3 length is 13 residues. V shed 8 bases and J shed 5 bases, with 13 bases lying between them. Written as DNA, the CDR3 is TGTGCCAGTGCAGGGGTGATGGATCAGCCCCAGCATTTT. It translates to CASAGVMDQPQHF.